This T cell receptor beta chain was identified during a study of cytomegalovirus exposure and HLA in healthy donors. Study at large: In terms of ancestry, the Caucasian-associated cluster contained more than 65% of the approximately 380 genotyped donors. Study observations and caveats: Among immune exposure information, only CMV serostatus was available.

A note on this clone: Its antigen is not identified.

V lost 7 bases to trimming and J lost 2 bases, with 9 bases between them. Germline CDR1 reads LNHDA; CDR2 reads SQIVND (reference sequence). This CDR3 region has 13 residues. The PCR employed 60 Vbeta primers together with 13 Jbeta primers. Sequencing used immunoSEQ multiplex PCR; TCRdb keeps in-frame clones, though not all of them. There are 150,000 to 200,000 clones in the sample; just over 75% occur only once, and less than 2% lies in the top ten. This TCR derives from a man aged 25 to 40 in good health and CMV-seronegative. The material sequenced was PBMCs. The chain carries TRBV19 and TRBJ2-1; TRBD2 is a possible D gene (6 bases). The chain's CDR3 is CASTAGTYNEQFF. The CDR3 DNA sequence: TGTGCCAGTACCGCGGGAACCTACAATGAGCAGTTCTTC. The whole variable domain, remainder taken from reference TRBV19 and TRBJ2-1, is DGGITQSPKYLFRKEGQNVTLSCEQNLNHDAMYWYRQDPGQGLRLIYYSQIVNDFQKGDIAEGYSVSREKKESFPLTVTSAQKNPTAFYLCASTAGTYNEQFFGPGTRLTVL.